The rows below give T cell receptor beta chains drawn from one sample of a study of shared clonotypes between healthy human individuals. Profiled with immunoSEQ multiplex PCR; TCRdb holds only in-frame clones, not every one. The sample holds roughly 1,800,000 clones, about 94% seen once. Material: naive CD8+ T cells sorted from blood. These receptors all come from a man between 18 and 29 years old in good health. The CDR3 runs from the conserved cysteine through the conserved F or W. A D gene is named only where the DNA matches it firmly. Where a row states a size, it is once, few, many or the class of an expanded clone; other rows omit it.

CDR3 DNA,CDR3 protein,clone size,J gene,D gene,V gene
TGTGCCAGCAGTTTAGGCATTCAGAACACTGAAGCTTTCTTT,CASSLGIQNTEAFF,NA,TRBJ1-1,NA,TRBV28
TGTGCCAGCAGGGGTACTAGCGTCCCAGAGACCCAGTACTTC,CASRGTSVPETQYF,NA,TRBJ2-5,TRBD2,TRBV6-6
TGTGCCAGCAGTTTACTGGGGACTAGCGGGAGTGGCGAGCAGTACTTC,CASSLLGTSGSGEQYF,NA,TRBJ2-7,TRBD2,TRBV27
TGTGCCTGGACCCCTTTCGGCGTCCTGACTTTC,CAWTPFGVLTF,NA,TRBJ2-6,NA,TRBV30
TGTGCCAGCAGTTTATCAGGGGGGGCGTCCTACGAGCAGTACTTC,CASSLSGGASYEQYF,NA,TRBJ2-7,NA,TRBV27
TGTGCCAGCAGCCCCCCGGTCACCGATGAGCAGTTCTTC,CASSPPVTDEQFF,NA,TRBJ2-1,NA,TRBV7-9
TGTGCCAGTAGTATGGAAGCGGGGGCCTACAATGAGCAGTTCTTC,CASSMEAGAYNEQFF,NA,TRBJ2-1,TRBD2,TRBV19
TGTGCCAGTAGTACCCTCGGTCAGGGGGGGTACGAGCAGTACTTC,CASSTLGQGGYEQYF,NA,TRBJ2-7,NA,TRBV19
TGTGCCAGCAGCGCCATAGGGGGGAACACTGAAGCTTTCTTT,CASSAIGGNTEAFF,NA,TRBJ1-1,NA,TRBV7-9
TGTGCCAGCAGCCCGAGCTGGGTTGCGGGCGCCGGGGAGCTGTTTTTT,CASSPSWVAGAGELFF,NA,TRBJ2-2,NA,TRBV7-2
TGTGCCAGCAGTTTATCGAGTATGGAGAGCCACGAGCAGTACTTC,CASSLSSMESHEQYF,NA,TRBJ2-7,NA,TRBV27
TGCGCCAGCAGCCGCCAGACGGACACTGAAGCTTTCTTT,CASSRQTDTEAFF,NA,TRBJ1-1,NA,TRBV4-1
TGTGCCAGCAGCGTATATTCGGGGTCCCAAGAGACCCAGTACTTC,CASSVYSGSQETQYF,NA,TRBJ2-5,NA,TRBV9
TGCGCCAGCAGCCACTCCCCGACGGGGACCTACGAGCAGTACTTC,CASSHSPTGTYEQYF,NA,TRBJ2-7,NA,TRBV4-1
TGTGCCAGCAGCTTAGATTACGGAAGTTATGGCTACACCTTC,CASSLDYGSYGYTF,NA,TRBJ1-2,NA,TRBV11-2
TGTGCCAGCAGTTTTGAGGCAGCTTCCTACGAGCAGTACTTC,CASSFEAASYEQYF,NA,TRBJ2-7,NA,TRBV28
TGTGCCAGCAGTAATACTAGCCCCTCCGGGAGAGAGACCCAGTACTTC,CASSNTSPSGRETQYF,NA,TRBJ2-5,NA,TRBV27
TGTGCCAGCAGTGAAGGGCAGGTATGGAATCAGCCCCAGCATTTT,CASSEGQVWNQPQHF,NA,TRBJ1-5,NA,TRBV6-1
TGCGCCAGCAGTGAAAGTAGTTATTGGGACGAGCAGTACTTC,CASSESSYWDEQYF,NA,TRBJ2-7,NA,TRBV10-1
TGTGCCAGCAGCGGGGGCAGCGGGGACTACAATGAGCAGTTCTTC,CASSGGSGDYNEQFF,NA,TRBJ2-1,TRBD2,TRBV9
TGTGCCAGCAGCACCTGGGACAGCAATGAGCAGTTCTTC,CASSTWDSNEQFF,NA,TRBJ2-1,TRBD1,TRBV7-2
TGTGCTAGTGGTTTGGTAAAAGGGATTGAGGTCGAGCAGTACTTC,CASGLVKGIEVEQYF,NA,TRBJ2-7,NA,TRBV12-5
TGTGCCAGCAGCTTGGACACCGGGACTCAAAATACGCAGTATTTT,CASSLDTGTQNTQYF,NA,TRBJ2-3,NA,TRBV7-3
TGTGCCAGCAGCCCGACAGGGGGCAATTCACCCCTCCACTTT,CASSPTGGNSPLHF,NA,TRBJ1-6,TRBD1,TRBV7-6
TGTGCCAGCAGTTACTCGATGGCGGCAGGGGGGCATGGCTACACCTTC,CASSYSMAAGGHGYTF,NA,TRBJ1-2,TRBD1,TRBV6-6
TGCAGCGTTGGGGGCGAGCCCTATGGCTACACCTTC,CSVGGEPYGYTF,NA,TRBJ1-2,NA,TRBV29-1
TGTGCCAGCAGTCAGACAGGGATCGGGTCTGGCTACACCTTC,CASSQTGIGSGYTF,NA,TRBJ1-2,TRBD1,TRBV6-5
TGCGCCAGCAGCTTGGCCGGACAGTATAGCAATCAGCCCCAGCATTTT,CASSLAGQYSNQPQHF,NA,TRBJ1-5,NA,TRBV5-1
TGTGCCAGCAGCTTAGGGTTGGGCAATGAGCAGTTCTTC,CASSLGLGNEQFF,NA,TRBJ2-1,NA,TRBV11-3
TGTGCCTGGAGCCCCCCAGGGACCCAGTACTTC,CAWSPPGTQYF,NA,TRBJ2-5,NA,TRBV30
TGTGCCAGCAGTTACCCGCTCCCGGATGGAGCCAACGTCCTGACTTTC,CASSYPLPDGANVLTF,NA,TRBJ2-6,NA,TRBV6-5
TGTGCCAGCAGTCCGATCGAGGCGGGGGGCGAGGTAGATACGCAGTATTTT,CASSPIEAGGEVDTQYF,NA,TRBJ2-3,TRBD2,TRBV2
TGTGCCAGTAGTTTAGCTAGCGGAACCTACGAGCAGTACTTC,CASSLASGTYEQYF,few,TRBJ2-7,TRBD2,TRBV19
TGTGCCAGCACCGACAGGGCTTCAAATACCTACGAGCAGTACTTC,CASTDRASNTYEQYF,once,TRBJ2-7,TRBD1,TRBV6-5
TGTGCTAGCACCGAGGGGGCCCTGAACACCGGGGAGCTGTTTTTT,CASTEGALNTGELFF,NA,TRBJ2-2,TRBD1,TRBV7-7
TGTGCCAGCAGCCTGGGGGCGTCTACCTACGAGCAGTACTTC,CASSLGASTYEQYF,NA,TRBJ2-7,NA,TRBV5-4
TGTGCCAGCAGCCCGACAGGGGGGGACACCGGGGAGCTGTTTTTT,CASSPTGGDTGELFF,NA,TRBJ2-2,TRBD1,TRBV7-3
TGTGCCAGCAGCTTAGTTGAGGGGGGGGGTCAGCCCCAGCATTTT,CASSLVEGGGQPQHF,NA,TRBJ1-5,NA,TRBV7-8
TGTGCCAGCATGGGAGCTAGCTACAATGAGCAGTTCTTC,CASMGASYNEQFF,NA,TRBJ2-1,NA,TRBV6-5
TGTGCCAGCAGCTTAGAGGCAGCTAATTCACCCCTCCACTTT,CASSLEAANSPLHF,NA,TRBJ1-6,NA,TRBV7-6
TGTGCCAGCAGCGTAGGGCAGACGCAAGAGACCCAGTACTTC,CASSVGQTQETQYF,NA,TRBJ2-5,NA,TRBV9
TGTGCCAGCAGCGTAACAGGGTTCAATGAGCAGTTCTTC,CASSVTGFNEQFF,NA,TRBJ2-1,NA,TRBV9
TGCGCCAGCAGCTACGGACTAACCCATTTGGGCTCCTACAATGAGCAGTTCTTC,CASSYGLTHLGSYNEQFF,once,TRBJ2-1,NA,TRBV5-1
TGTGCCAGCAGCGTAGCCGGACAGGGAGGGCGAGAGACCCAGTACTTC,CASSVAGQGGRETQYF,NA,TRBJ2-5,NA,TRBV9
TGCGCCAGCAGCCATGCTACCGGGACAGCAAACTATGGCTACACCTTC,CASSHATGTANYGYTF,NA,TRBJ1-2,TRBD1,TRBV4-1
TGTGCCAGCAGTTTAGAAGGGGTGAGCTCCTATAATTCACCCCTCCACTTT,CASSLEGVSSYNSPLHF,NA,TRBJ1-6,NA,TRBV27
TGTGCCAGTACCCCTTACAGGGAATCCTACAATGAGCAGTTCTTC,CASTPYRESYNEQFF,NA,TRBJ2-1,NA,TRBV19
TGTGCCAGCAGCGGCGTGCGACTAGCGGCAACCTACGAGCAGTACTTC,CASSGVRLAATYEQYF,NA,TRBJ2-7,NA,TRBV12-1
TGTGCCAGTAGTATCCCGGACAGGGAAAACGTGAATGGCTACACCTTC,CASSIPDRENVNGYTF,NA,TRBJ1-2,TRBD1,TRBV19
TGTGCCAGCAAAATAGCGGGGATCACAGATACGCAGTATTTT,CASKIAGITDTQYF,NA,TRBJ2-3,TRBD2,TRBV27
TGTGCCAGCAGCTTGCGGCGCTTCTCTGGAAACACCATATATTTT,CASSLRRFSGNTIYF,NA,TRBJ1-3,NA,TRBV11-2
TGTGCCTGGAGTGGGGTAGGTGACAGGGGAACCTACAATGAGCAGTTCTTC,CAWSGVGDRGTYNEQFF,NA,TRBJ2-1,TRBD1,TRBV30
TGTGCCAGCAGTTACGCTAGCGGGAGGGCCGATGAGCAGTTCTTC,CASSYASGRADEQFF,NA,TRBJ2-1,TRBD2,TRBV6-6